This is a list of T cell receptor beta chains from one sample in a study of T cells after yellow fever vaccination. Using its own MiXCR run on the 5' RACE reads, TCRdb lists one record per CDR3 protein. The data show 250,000 or so distinct CDR3 sequences, with about 3.7% seen just once and around 19% held by the top ten. The sequencing here drew on PBMCs, taken 15 days after the yellow fever booster vaccination. All receptors come from a man aged 18-30 years who received the YFV17D yellow fever vaccine. Both conserved end residues are part of each CDR3. D genes are given only for firm matches.

d_call v_call cdr3_aa
NA TRBV12-3/TRBV12-4 CASTLGTRGETQYF
NA TRBV5-4 CASSRGGSSNQPQHF
NA TRBV5-1 CASTLGTAWGNEQFF
NA TRBV6-2/TRBV6-3 CASSPNQWRETQYF
TRBD2 TRBV27 CASKGLAGLSSYNEQFF
TRBD1 TRBV5-1 CASSLGQPSGTEAFF
TRBD2 TRBV7-8 CASTQTSGTSYEQYF
NA TRBV7-2 CASSFWARLGGETQYF
TRBD1 TRBV10-3 CAISPRTGLADTQYF
NA TRBV7-2 CASSRGLNTEAFF
NA TRBV28 CASSSYGPSGGNTEAFF
NA TRBV5-5 CASSLELQIPNEKLFF
NA TRBV5-1 CASSRAREDYEQYF
NA TRBV7-2 CASSLVYSGNNEQYF
NA TRBV2 CASGRYENIQYF
NA TRBV4-3 CASSRSHQAAGGYTF
NA TRBV7-9 CASSLDGEYGYTF
NA TRBV6-4 CASSVGISDTQYF
TRBD1 TRBV10-2 CASSDSGRTGGVYEQYF
NA TRBV7-2 CASSLDSTAQETQYF
NA TRBV12-3/TRBV12-4 CASGRAGLGEKLFF
NA TRBV5-1 CASSLAGALSRRGETQYF
NA TRBV20-1 CSARPARDRYQPQHF
NA TRBV24-1 CATGYWDGSQPQHF